This TCR beta chain was recovered during a study of blood T cell repertoires in COVID-19. The CDR3 runs to 16 residues. V was clipped by 2 bases and J by 4 bases, with 14 bases between them. Germline V lookup: CDR1 KGHSH, CDR2 LQKENI. TCRdb's table, derived via immunoSEQ multiplex PCR, lists solely in-frame clones and lacks some. The repertoire holds a few hundred thousand clones, with roughly 90% as singletons. The rearrangement links TRBV18 to TRBJ2-2, with D perhaps TRBD1 (6 bases). The sequence was collected from a woman between 50 and 59 years old who had been exposed to COVID-19. The material sequenced was PBMCs or T cells enriched from blood (not recorded which). CDR3 in amino acids: CASSPNLQGLTGELFF. The CDR3 DNA reads as TGTGCCAGCTCACCAAACCTACAGGGCCTCACCGGGGAGCTGTTTTTT.